This T cell receptor beta chain was sequenced for a study of blood T cell repertoires in COVID-19. The overall study: Sites in the United States, Italy and Spain provided acute and convalescent COVID-19 samples.

Enrolment of Seattle patients took place during active infection, and they were followed longitudinally. The V end was cut by 0 bases, the J end by 0 bases, with 13 bases between. This CDR3 has 16 amino acids. Germline CDR1 reads SQVTM; CDR2 reads ANQGSEA. Per the original data handling: Counts of nucleated cells, estimated from reference gene primer amplification, were obtained. Produced via immunoSEQ multiplex PCR; TCRdb's table is partial and in-frame only. V and J calls and clone size are copied from that table; D and trimming were computed from the DNA. The sample yields around 190,000 clones, around 80% seen once.

This receptor was identified in a woman aged 55 to 70 with COVID-19, enrolled during active disease. J is TRBJ2-3 and V is TRBV29-1; D perhaps matches TRBD1 (6 bases). Material: peripheral blood. The CDR3 nucleotides are TGCAGCGTTGAAGATTACAGGGTCAGAAGCACAGATACGCAGTATTTT. It translates to CSVEDYRVRSTDTQYF.